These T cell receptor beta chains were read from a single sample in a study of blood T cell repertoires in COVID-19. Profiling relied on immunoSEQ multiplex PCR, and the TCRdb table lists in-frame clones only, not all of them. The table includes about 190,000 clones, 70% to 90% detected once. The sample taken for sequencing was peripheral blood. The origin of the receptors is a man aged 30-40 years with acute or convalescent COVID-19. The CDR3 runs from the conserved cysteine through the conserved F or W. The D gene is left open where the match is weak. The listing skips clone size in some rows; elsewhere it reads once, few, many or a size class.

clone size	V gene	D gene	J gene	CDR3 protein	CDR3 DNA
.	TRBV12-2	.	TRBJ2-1	CASRSTSGPPDNEQFF	TGTGCAAGTCGCTCAACTAGCGGTCCGCCGGACAATGAGCAGTTCTTC
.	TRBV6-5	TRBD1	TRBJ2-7	CASSYRPGQGTYEQYF	TGTGCCAGCAGTTACCGTCCGGGACAGGGCACCTACGAGCAGTACTTC
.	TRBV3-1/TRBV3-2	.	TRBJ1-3	CASSLQGSGNTIYF	TGTGCCAGCAGCCTACAGGGCTCTGGAAACACCATATATTTT
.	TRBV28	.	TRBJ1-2	CASSYVSGYTF	TGTGCCAGCAGCTACGTGAGTGGCTACACCTTC
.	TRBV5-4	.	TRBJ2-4	CASSLSGGADLQYF	TGTGCCAGCAGCTTGAGTGGTGGGGCGGACCTTCAGTACTTC
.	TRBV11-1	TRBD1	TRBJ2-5	CASSRDREETQYF	TGTGCCAGCAGCCGCGACAGGGAAGAGACCCAGTACTTC
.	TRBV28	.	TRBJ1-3	CASTKGGSTSGNTIYF	TGTGCCAGCACCAAGGGAGGCTCGACCTCTGGAAACACCATATATTTT
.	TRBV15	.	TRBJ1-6	CATSSGLSDSPLHF	TGTGCCACCAGCAGCGGTTTGAGTGATTCACCCCTCCACTTT
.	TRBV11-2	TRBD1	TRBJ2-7	CASSRLIRQGATYEQYF	TGTGCCAGCAGCAGATTAATTAGACAGGGGGCAACCTACGAGCAGTACTTC
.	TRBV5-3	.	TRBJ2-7	CATQGRSNEQYF	TGTGCCACGCAAGGCCGGAGCAACGAGCAGTACTTC
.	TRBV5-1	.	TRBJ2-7	CASSLVAGTGNEQYF	TGCGCCAGCAGCTTGGTTGCGGGAACTGGAAACGAGCAGTACTTC
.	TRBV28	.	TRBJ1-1	CASSFTGRNTEAFF	TGTGCCAGCAGTTTCACAGGGAGGAACACTGAAGCTTTCTTT
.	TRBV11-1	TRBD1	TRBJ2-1	CASSSDRDEQFF	TGTGCCAGCAGCTCCGACAGGGATGAGCAGTTCTTC
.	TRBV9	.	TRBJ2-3	CASSAAVTDTQYF	TGTGCCAGCAGCGCCGCAGTCACAGATACGCAGTATTTT
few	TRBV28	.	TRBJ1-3	CASSPWSTSGNTIYF	TGTGCCAGCAGTCCATGGAGCACCTCTGGAAACACCATATATTTT
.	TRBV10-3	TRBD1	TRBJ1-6	CAIREGTESPLHF	TGTGCCATCAGGGAGGGGACAGAATCACCCCTCCACTTT
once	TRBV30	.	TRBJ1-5	CAWSGWPNNQPQHF	TGTGCCTGGAGTGGGTGGCCGAACAATCAGCCCCAGCATTTT
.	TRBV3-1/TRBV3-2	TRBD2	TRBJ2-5	CASSQELAGDQETQYF	TGTGCCAGCAGCCAAGAACTAGCGGGGGACCAAGAGACCCAGTACTTC